Listed here are 9 T cell receptor beta chains from one sample, sequenced in a study of graft-versus-host responses after intestinal transplantation. Method: immunoSEQ multiplex PCR; TCRdb's copy keeps in-frame clones and lacks some. The sample has over 120,000 clones, 80% to 95% seen once. The antigens for these receptors are not known. Sequencing used unstimulated CD4+ T cells sorted from spleen or lymph node cells, obtained before intestinal transplant. The receptors come from a human donor who received an intestinal transplant.

J is TRBJ1-1 and V is TRBV5-1; D is unclear. This CDR3 is 13 amino acids long. The germline CDR1 and CDR2 sequences are SGHRS and YFSETQ. V lost 1 base to trimming and J lost 3 bases, with 7 bases between them. CDR3 nucleotides: TGCGCCAGCAGCTTGACCGCCGACACTGAAGCTTTCTTT. This sequence encodes CASSLTADTEAFF.

The chain employs TRBV15 and TRBJ2-3; 7 positions agree with TRBD1. In germline, CDR1 is LNHNV, CDR2 YYDKDF (reference sequence). This CDR3 is 16 amino acids long. After removal of 0 bases from V and 1 base from J, the junction contained 4 bases not matched to a gene. The CDR3 DNA follows: TGTGCCACCAGCAGAGAGAAGGGGGCGGGCACAGATACGCAGTATTTT. This codes for CATSREKGAGTDTQYF.

The V gene is TRBV19, the J gene TRBJ1-5; D may be TRBD1 (5 bases). CDR3 size: 14 residues. Trimming removed 9 bases from V and 1 base from J, with 13 bases in between. CDR1 and CDR2 from the germline V gene are LNHDA and SQIVND (reference sequence). CDR3 sequence (DNA): TGTGCCAGCCTTCCTCGGGACAGCAATCAGCCCCAGCATTTT. It encodes CASLPRDSNQPQHF.

The chain uses TRBV15 and TRBJ2-7, with D unclear. The ends were cut back, 0 bases at V and 2 bases at J, with 11 bases in the middle. This CDR3 spans 15 amino acids. From germline, CDR1 is LNHNV and CDR2 YYDKDF (reference sequence). The CDR3 protein is CATSRDLAEAYEQYF. CDR3 nucleotide sequence: TGTGCCACCAGCAGAGATTTGGCAGAGGCCTACGAGCAGTACTTC.

This chain links TRBV5-1 with TRBJ2-1, with 7 positions matching TRBD2. Looked up from germline, CDR1 is SGHRS and CDR2 is YFSETQ. The J segment lost 7 bases and the V segment lost 4 bases, leaving 5 bases of the junction unmatched. The CDR3 is 13 residues long. The CDR3, as DNA: TGCGCCAGCAGCATAGGACTAGTAAATGAGCAGTTCTTC. It yields the protein CASSIGLVNEQFF.

This rearrangement joins TRBV30 to TRBJ2-5; D uncertain. The germline V gene has CDR1 GTSNPN and CDR2 SVGIG (reference sequence). This CDR3 has 11 residues. V dropped 5 bases and J dropped 1 base, with 5 bases sitting between them. The CDR3 reads CAWDFQETQYF. CDR3 sequence (DNA): TGTGCCTGGGACTTCCAAGAGACCCAGTACTTC.

This chain connects TRBV14 to TRBJ1-6, with D possibly matching TRBD1 (6 bases). V was cut by 0 bases and J by 9 bases, with 12 bases left in between. Germline CDR1 SGHDN, CDR2 FVKESK. The length of the CDR3 is 15 residues. The CDR3 protein is CASSQDTGASSPLHF. The CDR3, as DNA: TGTGCCAGCAGCCAAGATACGGGGGCTAGTTCACCCCTCCACTTT.

This clone was detected once. V gene TRBV18 combines with J gene TRBJ2-3; 8 bases agree with TRBD1. The CDR3 runs 16 residues. J lost 6 bases, V lost 3 bases, and 11 bases had no gene match. Looked up from germline, CDR1 is KGHSH and CDR2 is LQKENI. This chain's CDR3 is CASSPRAGGYSDTQYF. The CDR3 bases are TGTGCCAGCTCACCGAGGGCAGGGGGCTACTCCGATACGCAGTATTTT. Full variable domain (rest looked up from reference TRBV18 and TRBJ2-3): NAGVMQNPRHLVRRRGQEARLRCSPMKGHSHVYWYRQLPEEGLKFMVYLQKENIIDESGMPKERFSAEFPKEGPSILRIQQVVRGDSAAYFCASSPRAGGYSDTQYFGPGTRLTVL.

The chain couples TRBV6-4 to TRBJ2-1; the match to TRBD1 covers 9 bases. The V and J ends lost 2 bases and 7 bases, in that order; junction bases with no gene match: 12. CDR3 length: 17 residues. Germline V lookup: CDR1 MRHNA, CDR2 SNTAGT. The CDR3 DNA sequence: TGTGCCAGCAGTGACCTTACTAGGGGGACAGGGTGGAATGAGCAGTTCTTC. Translation gives CASSDLTRGTGWNEQFF.